This TCR beta chain is from a study of T cell responses to AZD1222 COVID-19 vaccine. Here immunoSEQ multiplex PCR was the method, and the copy in TCRdb shows in-frame clones only, minus some. The sample contains 100,000 to 150,000 clones, 87% of which appear only once. Germline values: CDR1 MNHNS, CDR2 SASEGT. Losses at the gene ends were 2 bases for V and 0 bases for J; bases not matched to a gene: 5. The CDR3 sequence is 16 residues long. Study outcomes and limitations: Close to half of all spike-specific TCRs reportedly target regions of the variants that are unmutated.

Comments on this clone: Its matching antigen is unknown.

This TCR came from an adult in good health. Sequences were derived from peripheral blood, sampled on day 0 of AZD1222 vaccination. This chain links TRBV6-1 with TRBJ2-3; 7 bases match TRBD1. This CDR3 is CASSEPWDSSTDTQYF. DNA of the CDR3: TGTGCCAGCAGTGAACCTTGGGACAGTAGCACAGATACGCAGTATTTT.